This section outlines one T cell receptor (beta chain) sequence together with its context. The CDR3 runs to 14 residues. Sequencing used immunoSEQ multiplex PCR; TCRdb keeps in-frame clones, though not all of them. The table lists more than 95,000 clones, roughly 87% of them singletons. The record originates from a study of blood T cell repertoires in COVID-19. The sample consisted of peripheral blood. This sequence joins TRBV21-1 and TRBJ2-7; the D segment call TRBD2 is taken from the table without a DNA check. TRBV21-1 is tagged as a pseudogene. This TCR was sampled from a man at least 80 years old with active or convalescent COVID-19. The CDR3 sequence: CASPGGGGSHEQYF. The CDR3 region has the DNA TGTGCCAGCCCCGGGGGGGGCGGTTCCCACGAGCAGTACTTC.